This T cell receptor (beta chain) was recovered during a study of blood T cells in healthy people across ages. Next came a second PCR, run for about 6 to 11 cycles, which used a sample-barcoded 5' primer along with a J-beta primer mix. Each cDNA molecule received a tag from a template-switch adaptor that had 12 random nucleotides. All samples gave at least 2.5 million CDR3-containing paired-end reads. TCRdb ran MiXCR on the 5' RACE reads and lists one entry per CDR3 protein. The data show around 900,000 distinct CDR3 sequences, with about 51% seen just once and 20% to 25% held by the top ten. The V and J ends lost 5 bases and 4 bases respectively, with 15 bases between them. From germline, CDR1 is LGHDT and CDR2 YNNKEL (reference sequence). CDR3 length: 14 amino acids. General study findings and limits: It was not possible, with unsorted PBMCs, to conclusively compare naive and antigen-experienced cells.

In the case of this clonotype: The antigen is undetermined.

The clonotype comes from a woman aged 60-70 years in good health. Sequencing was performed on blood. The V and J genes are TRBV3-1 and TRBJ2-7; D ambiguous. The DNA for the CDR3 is TGTGCCAGCAGCTTCGACCCGACCTCATACGAGCAGTACTTC. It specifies CASSFDPTSYEQYF.